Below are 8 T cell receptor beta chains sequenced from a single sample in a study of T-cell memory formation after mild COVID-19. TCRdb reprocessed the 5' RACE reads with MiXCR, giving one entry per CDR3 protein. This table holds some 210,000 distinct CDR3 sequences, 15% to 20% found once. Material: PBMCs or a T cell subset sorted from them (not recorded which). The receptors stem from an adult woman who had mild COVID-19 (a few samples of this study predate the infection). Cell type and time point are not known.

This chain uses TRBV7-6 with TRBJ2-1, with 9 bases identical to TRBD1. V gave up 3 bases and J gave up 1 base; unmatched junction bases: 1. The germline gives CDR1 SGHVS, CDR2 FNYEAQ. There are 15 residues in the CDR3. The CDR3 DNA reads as TGTGCCAGCAGCTTGACAGGGGGGTCCTACAATGAGCAGTTCTTC. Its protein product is CASSLTGGSYNEQFF.

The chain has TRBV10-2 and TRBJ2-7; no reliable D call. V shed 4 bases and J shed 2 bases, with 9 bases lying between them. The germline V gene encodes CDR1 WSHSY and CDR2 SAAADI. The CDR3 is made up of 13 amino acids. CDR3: CASSGPPTYEQYF. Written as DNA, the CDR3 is TGCGCCAGCAGTGGACCGCCAACCTACGAGCAGTACTTC.

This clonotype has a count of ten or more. Written as DNA, the CDR3 is TGTGCCAGCAGCTTGGCCAACACCGGGGAGCTGTTTTTT. Its translation is CASSLANTGELFF. J is TRBJ2-2 and V is TRBV5-5; no clear D. This CDR3 region has 13 residues. The V gene lost 0 bases and the J gene lost 2 bases, with 2 bases spanning the gap. CDR1 SGHKS and CDR2 YYEKEE come from the germline V gene (reference sequence). Full variable domain (missing parts from reference TRBV5-5 and TRBJ2-2): DAGVTQSPTHLIKTRGQQVTLRCSPISGHKSVSWYQQVLGQGPQFIFQYYEKEERGRGNFPDRFSARQFPNYSSELNVNALLLGDSALYLCASSLANTGELFFGEGSRLTVL.

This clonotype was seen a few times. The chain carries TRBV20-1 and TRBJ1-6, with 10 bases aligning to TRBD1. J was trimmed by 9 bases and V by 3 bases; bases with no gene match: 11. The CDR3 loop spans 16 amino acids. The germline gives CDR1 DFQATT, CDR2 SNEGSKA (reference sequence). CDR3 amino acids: CSASIWTGGGGSPLHF. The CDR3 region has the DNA TGCAGTGCTAGTATCTGGACAGGGGGTGGTGGTTCACCCCTCCACTTT.

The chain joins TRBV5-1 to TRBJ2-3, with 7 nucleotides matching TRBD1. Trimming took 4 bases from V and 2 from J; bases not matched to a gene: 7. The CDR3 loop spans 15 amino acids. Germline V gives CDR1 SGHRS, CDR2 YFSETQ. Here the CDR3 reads CASSMRQGPTDTQYF. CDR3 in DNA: TGCGCCAGCAGCATGAGACAGGGCCCCACAGATACGCAGTATTTT.

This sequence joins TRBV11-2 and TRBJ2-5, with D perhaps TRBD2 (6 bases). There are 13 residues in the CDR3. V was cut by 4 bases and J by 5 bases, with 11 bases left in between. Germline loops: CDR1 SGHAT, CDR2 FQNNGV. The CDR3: CASSSDYLETQYF. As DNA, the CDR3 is TGTGCCAGCAGCTCGGACTATTTGGAGACCCAGTACTTC. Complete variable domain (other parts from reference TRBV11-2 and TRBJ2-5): EAGVAQSPRYKIIEKRQSVAFWCNPISGHATLYWYQQILGQGPKLLIQFQNNGVVDDSQLPKDRFSAERLKGVDSTLKIQPAKLEDSAVYLCASSSDYLETQYFGPGTRLLVL.

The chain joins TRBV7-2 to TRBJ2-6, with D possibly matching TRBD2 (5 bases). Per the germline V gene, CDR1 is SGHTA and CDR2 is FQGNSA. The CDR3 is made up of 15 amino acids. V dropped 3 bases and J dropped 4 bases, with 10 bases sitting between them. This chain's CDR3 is CASSFMRAGANVLTF. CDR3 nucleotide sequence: TGTGCCAGCAGCTTTATGAGGGCAGGGGCCAACGTCCTGACTTTC. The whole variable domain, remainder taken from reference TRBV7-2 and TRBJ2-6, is GAGVSQSPSNKVTEKGKDVELRCDPISGHTALYWYRQSLGQGLEFLIYFQGNSAPDKSGLPSDRFSAERTGGSVSTLTIQRTQQEDSAVYLCASSFMRAGANVLTFGAGSRLTVL.

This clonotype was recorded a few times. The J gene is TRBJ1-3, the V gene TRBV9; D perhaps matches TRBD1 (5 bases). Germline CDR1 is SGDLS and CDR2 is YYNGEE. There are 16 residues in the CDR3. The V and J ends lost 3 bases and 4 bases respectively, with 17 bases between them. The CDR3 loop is CASSDTGPLAGNTIYF. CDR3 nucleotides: TGTGCCAGCAGCGATACGGGACCCCTAGCCGGAAACACCATATATTTT.